The 18 T cell receptor beta chains below come from one sample, sequenced in a study of radiation and T cells in renal cell carcinoma. The sample's time point: blood 2 weeks post-SBRT. The treatment is: 15 Gy SBRT to primary tumor, nephrectomy 4 weeks later. The repertoire was sequenced with immunoSEQ multiplex PCR; TCRdb's copy has only in-frame clones and lacks some. Of 100,000 to 150,000 clones in the sample, around 85% were seen once. Sequenced here: blood, sampled from a patient whose treatment included radiotherapy and nephrectomy. The receptors were gathered from a man aged 50-60 years with renal cell carcinoma.

The chain recombines TRBV4-3 with TRBJ1-5; no clear D. CDR3 length: 17 amino acids. V was shortened by 0 bases and J by 0 bases, with 12 bases between the two germline ends. CDR1 is LGHNA and CDR2 is YSLEER in the germline V gene. CDR3 in amino acids: CASSQDYAVYSNQPQHF. CDR3 sequence (DNA): TGCGCCAGCAGCCAAGACTATGCGGTATATAGCAATCAGCCCCAGCATTTT.

This chain connects TRBV19 to TRBJ2-2, with D possibly matching TRBD1 (5 bases). V was cut by 7 bases and J by 7 bases, with 10 bases left in between. The germline gives CDR1 LNHDA, CDR2 SQIVND (reference sequence). This CDR3 is built from 12 residues. The CDR3 DNA is TGTGCCAGTACGACAGTCGGCGGGGAGCTGTTTTTT. Protein: CASTTVGGELFF.

This chain connects TRBV5-5 to TRBJ1-4; D uncertain. The germline V gene has CDR1 SGHKS and CDR2 YYEKEE (reference sequence). This CDR3 contains 15 residues. V was shortened by 4 bases and J by 0 bases, with 10 bases between the two germline ends. The chain's CDR3 is CASSGTPPTNEKLFF. Here the CDR3 DNA reads TGTGCCAGCAGCGGCACACCACCAACTAATGAAAAACTGTTTTTT.

Remarks on this clone: Germline is not matched at one junction end, which may reflect a read error. This sequence joins TRBV6-6 and TRBJ2-1, with D hard to call. From germline, CDR1 is MNHNY and CDR2 SVGAGI (reference sequence). This CDR3 comprises 11 residues. CDR3 sequence reads: CASRIGDEQFF. CDR3 in DNA: TGTGCCAGCAGAATCGGAGATGAACAGTTCTTC.

This chain uses TRBV30 with TRBJ1-2; weak D call: TRBD1 (5 bases). The V end lost 2 bases, the J end lost 4 bases, and 11 bases lay between the germline ends. The V gene's germline CDR1 is GTSNPN and CDR2 SVGIG (reference sequence). This CDR3 region has 13 residues. The CDR3 region has the DNA TGTGCCTGGAGTCGAGGGACGGGCTATGGCTACACCTTC. Translating gives CAWSRGTGYGYTF.

This rearrangement joins TRBV10-1 to TRBJ1-2, with unresolved D. The CDR3 contains 13 residues. The germline V and J ends were trimmed by 0 bases and 5 bases, with 7 bases remaining between them. The germline V gene encodes CDR1 WNHNN and CDR2 SYGVQD (reference sequence). CDR3 sequence (DNA): TGCGCCAGCAGTGAGTCTCGGGGATATGGCTACACCTTC. Translation gives CASSESRGYGYTF.

The chain is built from TRBV7-9 and TRBJ2-5; no firm D call. Trimming shortened V by 5 bases and J by 3 bases, and 7 bases separated the two germline ends. The germline V gene has CDR1 SEHNR and CDR2 FQNEAQ (reference sequence). The CDR3 contains 12 residues. CDR3 nucleotides: TGTGCCAGCAGCCGGTTGGAAGAGACCCAGTACTTC. Its translation is CASSRLEETQYF.

The chain carries TRBV19 and TRBJ1-4; D is unresolved. This CDR3 has 15 residues. Germline V CDR1 and CDR2: LNHDA, SQIVND (reference sequence). V shed 7 bases and J shed 0 bases, with 12 bases lying between them. CDR3 sequence (DNA): TGTGCCAGTAACGGCAGGAGCGCAACTAATGAAAAACTGTTTTTT. Translation gives CASNGRSATNEKLFF.

This chain uses TRBV9 with TRBJ1-1; D remains ambiguous. CDR3 size: 13 residues. Germline V gives CDR1 SGDLS, CDR2 YYNGEE. V gave up 3 bases and J gave up 8 bases, with 14 bases separating them. The CDR3 DNA follows: TGTGCCAGCAGCGCCCTAGGCCTCAGAGAAGCTTTCTTT. It translates to CASSALGLREAFF.

The rearrangement joins TRBV30 to TRBJ1-5; D perhaps matches TRBD1 (6 bases). CDR3 length: 14 amino acids. Germline loops: CDR1 GTSNPN, CDR2 SVGIG (reference sequence). V gave up 3 bases and J gave up 3 bases, with 12 bases separating them. The CDR3 region has the DNA TGTGCCTGGAGCCAGGGGCTATACAATCAGCCCCAGCATTTT. Translated: CAWSQGLYNQPQHF.

This clone was recorded a few times. This rearrangement joins TRBV5-1 to TRBJ1-2; 7 nucleotides match TRBD1. The V and J ends lost 2 bases and 6 bases, in that order; junction bases with no gene match: 10. The length of the CDR3 is 15 residues. Germline lookup yields CDR1 SGHRS and CDR2 YFSETQ. CDR3 sequence: CASSFGQGERDGYTF. CDR3 nucleotides: TGCGCCAGCAGCTTTGGGCAGGGGGAACGGGATGGCTACACCTTC. Complete variable domain (other parts from reference TRBV5-1 and TRBJ1-2): KAGVTQTPRYLIKTRGQQVTLSCSPISGHRSVSWYQQTPGQGLQFLFEYFSETQRNKGNFPGRFSGRQFSNSRSEMNVSTLELGDSALYLCASSFGQGERDGYTFGSGTRLTVV.

The rearrangement links TRBV13 to TRBJ1-6, with D possibly being TRBD1 (5 bases). Trimming pared 7 bases from V and 9 bases from J, leaving 16 bases between. CDR3 length: 14 residues. Germline CDR1 reads PRHDT; CDR2 reads FYEKMQ (reference sequence). CDR3: CASTSLDSSSPLHF. The CDR3 DNA sequence: TGTGCCAGCACCTCTCTCGACAGTTCTTCACCCCTCCACTTT.

The rearrangement uses TRBV7-8 and TRBJ1-2; D gene uncertain. The CDR3 totals 14 residues. V was shortened by 1 base and J by 8 bases, with 14 bases between the two germline ends. Germline lookup yields CDR1 SGHVS and CDR2 FQNEAQ. For the CDR3, the DNA is TGTGCCAGCAGCTTAGGGCGCACGACGGACGGCTACACCTTC. Its protein product is CASSLGRTTDGYTF.

V usage is TRBV27 and J usage is TRBJ2-7, with 8 bases aligning to TRBD1. Germline V gives CDR1 MNHEY, CDR2 SMNVEV (reference sequence). The junction had 7 bases not matched to a gene; V was cut back by 6 bases and J by 3 bases. This CDR3 spans 14 amino acids. The CDR3 here is CASSPDRVGYEQYF. In DNA, the CDR3 is TGTGCCAGCAGCCCGGACAGGGTAGGCTACGAGCAGTACTTC.

This chain links TRBV19 with TRBJ1-5; D is unclear. Per the germline V gene, CDR1 is LNHDA and CDR2 is SQIVND (reference sequence). V was clipped by 3 bases and J by 3 bases, with 15 bases between them. This CDR3 is 16 amino acids long. The CDR3 is CASSIRRNGLNQPQHF. In DNA, the CDR3 is TGTGCCAGTAGTATCCGTCGAAACGGGCTCAATCAGCCCCAGCATTTT.

This clone occurred once. CDR3 amino acids: CASSLLDGPPNQPQHF. DNA of the CDR3: TGTGCCAGCAGCCTTCTGGACGGGCCACCCAATCAGCCCCAGCATTTT. The chain recombines TRBV9 with TRBJ1-5; D unresolved. This CDR3 has 16 amino acids. Trimming stripped 4 bases from V and 3 bases from J, with 17 bases between. CDR1 SGDLS and CDR2 YYNGEE come from the germline V gene.

The V and J genes are TRBV7-9 and TRBJ1-2; D is ambiguous. In germline, CDR1 is SEHNR, CDR2 FQNEAQ (reference sequence). V dropped 2 bases and J dropped 4 bases, with 8 bases sitting between them. This CDR3 contains 13 residues. The CDR3 DNA reads as TGTGCCAGCAGCTTACTGCAGGTCTATGGCTACACCTTC. Its translation: CASSLLQVYGYTF.

The chain employs TRBV28 and TRBJ1-3, with a possible D match to TRBD1 (5 bases). The CDR3 has 16 residues. Trimming removed 4 bases from V and 0 bases from J, with 13 bases in between. CDR1 and CDR2 (germline): MDHEN, SYDVKM. This CDR3 reads CASSSPGLNSGNTIYF. CDR3 nucleotide sequence: TGTGCCAGCAGTTCTCCGGGACTTAACTCTGGAAACACCATATATTTT.